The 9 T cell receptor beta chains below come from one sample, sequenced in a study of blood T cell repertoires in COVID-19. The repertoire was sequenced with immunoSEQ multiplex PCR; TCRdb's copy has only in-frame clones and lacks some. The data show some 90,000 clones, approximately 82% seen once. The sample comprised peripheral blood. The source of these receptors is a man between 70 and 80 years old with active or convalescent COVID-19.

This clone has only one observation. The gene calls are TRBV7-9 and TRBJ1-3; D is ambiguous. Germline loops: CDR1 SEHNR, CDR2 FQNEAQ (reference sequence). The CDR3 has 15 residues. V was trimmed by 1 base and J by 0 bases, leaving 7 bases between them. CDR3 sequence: CASSLGSNSGNTIYF. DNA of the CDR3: TGTGCCAGCAGCTTAGGCAGTAACTCTGGAAACACCATATATTTT.

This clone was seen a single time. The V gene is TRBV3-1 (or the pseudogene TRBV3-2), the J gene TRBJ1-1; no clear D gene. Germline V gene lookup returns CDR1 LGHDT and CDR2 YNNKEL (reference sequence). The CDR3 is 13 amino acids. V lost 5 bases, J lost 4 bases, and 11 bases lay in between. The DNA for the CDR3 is TGTGCCAGCAGCTTTTTTCGGGGCACTGAAGCTTTCTTT. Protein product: CASSFFRGTEAFF.

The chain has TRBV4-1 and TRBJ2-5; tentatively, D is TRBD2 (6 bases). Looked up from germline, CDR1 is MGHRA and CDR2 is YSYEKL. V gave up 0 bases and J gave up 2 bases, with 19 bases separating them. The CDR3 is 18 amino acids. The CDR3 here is CASSQDQYGGGRQETQYF. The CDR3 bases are TGCGCCAGCAGCCAAGATCAATATGGTGGAGGGCGACAAGAGACCCAGTACTTC.

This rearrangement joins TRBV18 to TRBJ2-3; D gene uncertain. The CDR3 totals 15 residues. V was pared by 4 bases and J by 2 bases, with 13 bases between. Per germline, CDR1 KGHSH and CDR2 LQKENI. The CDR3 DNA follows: TGTGCCAGCTCACAGACTCTGGAAAACACAGATACGCAGTATTTT. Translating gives CASSQTLENTDTQYF.

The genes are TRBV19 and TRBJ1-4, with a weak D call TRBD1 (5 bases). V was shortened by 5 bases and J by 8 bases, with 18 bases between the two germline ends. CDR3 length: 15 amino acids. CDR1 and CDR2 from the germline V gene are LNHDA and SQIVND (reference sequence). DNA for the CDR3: TGTGCCAGTAGTCTCTGGCCGGGGGGTAGGGAAAAACTGTTTTTT. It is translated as CASSLWPGGREKLFF.

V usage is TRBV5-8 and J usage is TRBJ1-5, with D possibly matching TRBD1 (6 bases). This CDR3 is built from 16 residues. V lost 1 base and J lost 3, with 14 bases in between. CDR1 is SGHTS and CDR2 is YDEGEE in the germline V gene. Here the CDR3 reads CASSLSLGQYNQPQHF. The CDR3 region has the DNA TGTGCCAGCAGCTTGTCCCTCGGACAGTACAATCAGCCCCAGCATTTT. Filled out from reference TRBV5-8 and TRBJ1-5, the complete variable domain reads EAGVTQSPTHLIKTRGQQATLRCSPISGHTSVYWYQQALGLGLQFLLWYDEGEERNRGNFPPRFSGRQFPNYSSELNVNALELEDSALYLCASSLSLGQYNQPQHFGDGTRLSIL.

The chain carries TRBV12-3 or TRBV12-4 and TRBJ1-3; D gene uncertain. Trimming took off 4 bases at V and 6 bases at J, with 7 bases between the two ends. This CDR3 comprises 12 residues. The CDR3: CASSSRQNTIYF. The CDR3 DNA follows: TGTGCCAGCAGTTCCCGACAAAACACCATATATTTT.

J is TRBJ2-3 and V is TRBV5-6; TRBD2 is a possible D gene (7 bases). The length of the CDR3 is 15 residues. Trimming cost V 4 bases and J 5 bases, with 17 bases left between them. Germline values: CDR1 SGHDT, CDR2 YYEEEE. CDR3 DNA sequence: TGTGCCAGCAGCCTGGGGCCGGGGGGACAAGATACGCAGTATTTT. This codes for CASSLGPGGQDTQYF.

The CDR3 protein is CASKVGGANEKLFF. The CDR3 DNA follows: TGTGCCAGCAAAGTCGGCGGAGCAAATGAAAAACTGTTTTTT. This chain uses TRBV6-5 with TRBJ1-4; no definite D call. The CDR3 is 14 amino acids. Germline values: CDR1 MNHEY, CDR2 SVGAGI. V was pared by 7 bases and J by 5 bases, with 14 bases between.